Listed below are T cell receptor beta chains from one sample, sequenced in a study of blood T cell repertoires in COVID-19. Produced via immunoSEQ multiplex PCR; TCRdb's table is partial and in-frame only. The sample records 290,000 or so clones, approximately 85% being singletons. The specimen sequenced was peripheral blood. These receptors came from a man between 45 and 60 years old with active or convalescent COVID-19. Both conserved end residues are part of each CDR3. The D gene is left open where the match is weak. Clone size is shown for a subset of rows, as once, few, many or a class of expanded clone.

J,D,V,size,CDR3,DNA
TRBJ2-7,TRBD1,TRBV3-1/TRBV3-2,.,CASSHTGGAFHEQYF,TGTGCCAGCAGCCACACAGGGGGCGCTTTCCACGAGCAGTACTTC
TRBJ2-7,.,TRBV5-6,.,CASSLMGPYEQYF,TGTGCCAGCAGCTTAATGGGGCCCTACGAGCAGTACTTC
TRBJ2-3,.,TRBV2,.,CASSGQGLWTQYF,TGTGCCAGCAGTGGGCAGGGGCTTTGGACGCAGTATTTT
TRBJ1-2,.,TRBV10-3,.,CAISGRETDGYTF,TGTGCCATCAGCGGCCGAGAGACAGATGGCTACACCTTC
TRBJ2-1,TRBD2,TRBV19,.,CASSIWRTSGRADEQFF,TGTGCCAGTAGTATTTGGCGGACTAGCGGGAGAGCGGATGAGCAGTTCTTC
TRBJ2-3,.,TRBV7-9,few,CASSLRSGGTDTQYF,TGTGCCAGCAGCTTAAGGAGTGGCGGCACAGATACGCAGTATTTT
TRBJ1-5,.,TRBV30,.,CAWSGAGVGNQPQHF,TGTGCCTGGAGCGGGGCAGGGGTAGGCAATCAGCCCCAGCATTTT
TRBJ2-2,.,TRBV3-1/TRBV3-2,.,CASSQTPGVLLPGELFF,TGTGCCAGCAGCCAGACCCCAGGGGTACTGTTACCCGGGGAGCTGTTTTTT
TRBJ2-1,.,TRBV4-1,.,CASSRGAGADSYNEQFF,TGCGCCAGCAGCAGGGGGGCGGGAGCCGACTCCTACAATGAGCAGTTCTTC
TRBJ2-7,.,TRBV6-6,.,CASSRDRQVDEQYF,TGTGCCAGCAGTAGGGACCGACAGGTGGACGAGCAGTACTTC
TRBJ2-5,.,TRBV7-9,.,CASSPPNQGQETQYF,TGTGCCAGCAGCCCCCCCAACCAGGGGCAAGAGACCCAGTACTTC
TRBJ1-4,TRBD1,TRBV27,.,CASSFYEQGKLFF,TGTGCCAGCAGTTTTTACGAACAGGGGAAACTGTTTTTT
TRBJ1-3,.,TRBV27,.,CASSSPGANSGNTIYF,TGTGCCAGCAGTTCCCCAGGGGCGAACTCTGGAAACACCATATATTTT
TRBJ2-6,.,TRBV19,.,CASSPTGSGANVLTF,TGTGCCAGTAGTCCAACAGGGTCTGGGGCCAACGTCCTGACTTTC
TRBJ2-6,TRBD2,TRBV4-2,.,CASSQEGGTGANVLTF,TGTGCCAGCAGCCAAGAGGGAGGGACTGGGGCCAACGTCCTGACTTTC
TRBJ1-2,.,TRBV7-9,few,CASTPVSGNYGYTF,TGTGCCAGCACCCCAGTCTCAGGGAACTATGGCTACACCTTC
TRBJ2-3,TRBD2,TRBV5-5,.,CASSPRSGSSTDTQYF,TGTGCCAGCAGCCCGCGCAGCGGGAGTAGCACAGATACGCAGTATTTT
TRBJ1-4,.,TRBV15,.,CATSSPFGATNEKLFF,TGTGCCACCAGCAGTCCTTTCGGGGCAACTAATGAAAAACTGTTTTTT
TRBJ1-6,.,TRBV27,.,CASRSRGYSGNSPLHF,TGTGCCAGCAGGAGCCGGGGGTATTCGGGAAATTCACCCCTCCACTTT
TRBJ2-1,.,TRBV7-6,.,CASSENQGLRANEQFF,TGTGCCAGCAGCGAGAATCAGGGGTTACGGGCGAATGAGCAGTTCTTC
TRBJ2-5,TRBD1,TRBV11-2,few,CASSFPGTVQETQYF,TGTGCCAGCAGCTTCCCTGGGACAGTTCAAGAGACCCAGTACTTC
TRBJ2-1,.,TRBV3-1/TRBV3-2,.,CASSQSNREQFF,TGTGCCAGCAGCCAATCAAACAGAGAGCAGTTCTTC
TRBJ2-1,TRBD2,TRBV6-2/TRBV6-3,.,CASSYAEGLVF,TGTGCCAGCAGTTACGCGGAAGGACTAGTCTTC
TRBJ1-1,TRBD1,TRBV5-1,.,CASSLGTGMSTEAFF,TGCGCCAGCAGCTTGGGGACAGGGATGAGCACTGAAGCTTTCTTT
TRBJ1-6,TRBD1,TRBV19,once,CASSAGQYNSPLHF,TGTGCCAGTAGTGCGGGACAGTATAATTCACCCCTCCACTTT
TRBJ2-7,.,TRBV4-1,.,CASSQGSYSGSYEQYF,TGCGCCAGCAGCCAAGGAAGTTACAGCGGGTCCTACGAGCAGTACTTC
TRBJ2-7,.,TRBV4-2,.,CASSQADRSYEQYF,TGTGCCAGCAGCCAGGCTGACAGATCCTACGAGCAGTACTTC
TRBJ1-2,.,TRBV9,.,CASTPGGADGYTF,TGTGCCAGCACCCCGGGGGGGGCGGACGGCTACACCTTC
TRBJ1-4,TRBD1,TRBV23-1,.,CASSRPQDRDCGRGLFF,TGCGCCAGCAGTCGCCCCCAGGACAGGGATTGCGGTCGCGGACTGTTTTTT